Listed here is a single TCR beta chain. The repertoire was sequenced with immunoSEQ multiplex PCR; TCRdb's copy has only in-frame clones and lacks some. Of tens of thousands of clones detected, under 95% appear once; the ten largest clones hold 4.5% to 5.5%. V was trimmed by 2 bases and J by 0 bases, leaving 9 bases between them. In germline, CDR1 is SGHTA, CDR2 FQGNSA. The CDR3 has 15 residues. The data belong to a study of T cell changes during pregnancy in multiple sclerosis. The source is a female donor in good health, enrolled as a control in a pregnancy study. The V call is TRBV7-2, the J call TRBJ2-3; D is undetermined. Specimen: peripheral blood, collected in the first trimester of pregnancy. The CDR3 DNA follows: TGTGCCAGCAGCTTAAACAGCTATAGCACAGATACGCAGTATTTT. Translating it yields CASSLNSYSTDTQYF.